This T cell receptor beta chain was identified in a study of cytotoxic CD8 clonotypes in ibrutinib-treated CLL. Study-wide background: Averaging across samples gave roughly 280,000 productive templates and roughly 90,000 productive rearrangements. Study-level points and caveats: Sample timing was unmatched between remission and later-progressing patients; lymph nodes unstudied.

The sequencing depth, 1 in 200,000 to 1 in 1 million T cells, was the target. The method was immunoSEQ multiplex PCR; TCRdb's version includes in-frame clones alone and lacks a portion of them. Of just under 70,000 clones listed, about 63% are singletons. This clone was seen just once. Its antigen is unknown. V lost 1 base and J lost 0, with 18 bases in between. Looked up from germline, CDR1 is LGHNA and CDR2 is YSLEER. CDR3 length: 18 amino acids. The material was PBMCs, obtained after 12 months of ibrutinib treatment. This clonotype was sampled from a human donor with chronic lymphocytic leukemia. The V gene is TRBV4-3, the J gene TRBJ1-2; D gene uncertain. CDR3 DNA: TGCGCCAGCAGCCAAGGGTTCCCGCCGAGGATGTCTAACTATGGCTACACCTTC. Amino acids: CASSQGFPPRMSNYGYTF.